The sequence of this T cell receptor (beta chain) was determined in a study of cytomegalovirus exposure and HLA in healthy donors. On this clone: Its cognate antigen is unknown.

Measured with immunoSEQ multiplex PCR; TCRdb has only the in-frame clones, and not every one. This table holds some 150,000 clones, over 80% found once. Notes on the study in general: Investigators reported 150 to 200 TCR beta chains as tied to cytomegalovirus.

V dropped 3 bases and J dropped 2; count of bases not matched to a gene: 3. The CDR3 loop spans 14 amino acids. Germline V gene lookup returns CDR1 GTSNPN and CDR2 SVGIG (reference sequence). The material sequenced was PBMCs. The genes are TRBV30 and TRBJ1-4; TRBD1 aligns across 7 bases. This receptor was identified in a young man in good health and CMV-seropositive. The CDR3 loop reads CAWRQGRTNEKLFF. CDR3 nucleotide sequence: TGTGCCTGGAGACAGGGGAGGACTAATGAAAAACTGTTTTTT.